The text below deals with one T cell receptor (beta chain). The antigen remains undetermined. The entry originates in a study of monozygotic twins with inflammatory bowel disease. Each sample had eight separate cDNA synthesis reactions. Reprocessing the 5' RACE reads, TCRdb reports a single entry for every CDR3 protein and omits DNA. The sample's table shows about 110,000 distinct CDR3 sequences. Overall study findings and caveats: T cell subtypes were not distinguishable in this analysis.

Source material: blood. The TCR sequence derives from a human donor with ulcerative colitis or Crohn's disease, or a healthy co-twin of an affected twin (not recorded which).

The CDR3 region is CASSLFVVQETQYF. The chain recombines TRBV7-9 with TRBJ2-5. The CDR3 has 14 amino acids. Germline CDR1 and CDR2: SEHNR and FQNEAQ (reference sequence).